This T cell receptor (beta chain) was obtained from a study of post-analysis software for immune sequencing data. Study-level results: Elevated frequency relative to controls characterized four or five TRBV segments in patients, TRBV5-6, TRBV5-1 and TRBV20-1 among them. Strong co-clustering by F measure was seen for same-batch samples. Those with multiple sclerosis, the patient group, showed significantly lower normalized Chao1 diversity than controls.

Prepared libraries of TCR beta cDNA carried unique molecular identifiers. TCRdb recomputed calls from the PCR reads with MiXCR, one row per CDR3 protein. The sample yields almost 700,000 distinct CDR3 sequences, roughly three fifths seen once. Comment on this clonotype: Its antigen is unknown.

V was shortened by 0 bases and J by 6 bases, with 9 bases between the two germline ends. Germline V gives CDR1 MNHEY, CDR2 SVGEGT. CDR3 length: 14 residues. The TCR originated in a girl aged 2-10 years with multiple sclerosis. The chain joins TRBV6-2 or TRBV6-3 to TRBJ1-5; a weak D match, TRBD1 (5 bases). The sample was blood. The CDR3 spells CASSYSTGTQPQHF. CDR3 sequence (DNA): TGTGCCAGCAGTTACTCGACCGGGACTCAGCCCCAGCATTTT.